This TCR beta chain was captured by sequencing in a study of blood T cell repertoires in COVID-19. Turning to the study itself: The United States, Italy and Spain provided the acute and convalescent COVID-19 samples. T cells, B-cell-depleted T cells, or PBMCs supplied cDNA or gDNA.

In the source study's methods: Cell counts per sample came from amplifying reference gene primers. Only in-frame clones appear in the TCRdb table, and some are missing; sequencing was by immunoSEQ multiplex PCR. That table supplies the V and J calls and clone size; D and trimming were determined from the DNA. The data hold some 220,000 clones, with around 80% observed a single time. CDR1 is MNHEY and CDR2 is SVGAGI in the germline V gene. The V and J ends lost 5 bases and 2 bases respectively, with 13 bases between them. The CDR3 spans 14 residues. The sequencing input was peripheral blood. This TCR came from a woman in her seventies with acute or convalescent COVID-19. The chain combines TRBV6-5 with TRBJ2-7, with D tentatively TRBD1 (6 bases). The DNA for the CDR3 is TGTGCCAGCAGTCAGCGACAGGATGCCTACGAGCAGTACTTC. It codes for CASSQRQDAYEQYF.